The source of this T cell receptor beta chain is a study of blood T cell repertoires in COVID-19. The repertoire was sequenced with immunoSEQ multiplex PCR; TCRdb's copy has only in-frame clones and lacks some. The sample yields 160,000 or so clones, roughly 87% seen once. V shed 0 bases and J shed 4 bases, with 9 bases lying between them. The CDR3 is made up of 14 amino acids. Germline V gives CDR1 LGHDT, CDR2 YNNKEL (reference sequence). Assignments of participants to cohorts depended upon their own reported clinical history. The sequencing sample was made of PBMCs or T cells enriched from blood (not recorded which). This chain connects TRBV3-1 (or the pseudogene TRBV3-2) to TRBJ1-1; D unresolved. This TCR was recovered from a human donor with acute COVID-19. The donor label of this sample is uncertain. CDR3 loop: CASSQESGLTEAFF. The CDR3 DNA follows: TGTGCCAGCAGCCAAGAGAGTGGGCTCACTGAAGCTTTCTTT.